These T cell receptor beta chains were read from a single sample in a study of blood T cell repertoires in COVID-19. Profiling relied on immunoSEQ multiplex PCR, and the TCRdb table lists in-frame clones only, not all of them. Of about 190,000 clones listed, around 80% were seen once; the top ten hold 2.5% to 3%. The specimen sequenced was peripheral blood. These receptors came from a woman of 80 years or more with active or convalescent COVID-19. Each CDR3 is given with its conserved first and last residue. D genes are given only for firm matches. A row's size may be missing; if present it is once, few, many or a size class.

CDR3 DNA: TGTGCCAGCAGCTCACAGGGGGACCAGCCCCAGCATTTT; CDR3 protein: CASSSQGDQPQHF; J gene: TRBJ1-5; V gene: TRBV5-4; D gene: TRBD1; clone size: .
CDR3 DNA: TGCGCCAGCAGCCAAGTATGGCCCAGCGGGGGGGGCACAGATACGCAGTATTTT; CDR3 protein: CASSQVWPSGGGTDTQYF; J gene: TRBJ2-3; V gene: TRBV4-3; D gene: TRBD2; clone size: .
CDR3 DNA: TGTGCCAGCAGCTCGTGGACAGGGATGAACACTGAAGCTTTCTTT; CDR3 protein: CASSSWTGMNTEAFF; J gene: TRBJ1-1; V gene: TRBV7-6; D gene: TRBD1; clone size: .
CDR3 DNA: TGTGCCAGCAGCTTGATAGGGGCGGCCACAGATACGCAGTATTTT; CDR3 protein: CASSLIGAATDTQYF; J gene: TRBJ2-3; V gene: TRBV5-5; D gene: .; clone size: .
CDR3 DNA: TGTGCCAGCGGCCGGGACAGCCGGGCCGGGGCCAACGTCCTGACTTTC; CDR3 protein: CASGRDSRAGANVLTF; J gene: TRBJ2-6; V gene: TRBV2; D gene: TRBD1; clone size: .
CDR3 DNA: TGCGCCAGCAGCTTGGCAGGGATCCCTGGCTACACCTTC; CDR3 protein: CASSLAGIPGYTF; J gene: TRBJ1-2; V gene: TRBV5-1; D gene: .; clone size: few
CDR3 DNA: TGCGCCAGCAGCCAAGACCCACTAGAATATGAGACCCAGTACTTC; CDR3 protein: CASSQDPLEYETQYF; J gene: TRBJ2-5; V gene: TRBV4-1; D gene: .; clone size: .
CDR3 DNA: TGTGCCAGCAGCCGAGACAGGGGATTGAGGAACACTGAAGCTTTCTTT; CDR3 protein: CASSRDRGLRNTEAFF; J gene: TRBJ1-1; V gene: TRBV3-1/TRBV3-2; D gene: TRBD1; clone size: .
CDR3 DNA: TGCGCCAGCAGCCAAGACTACACAGATACGCAGTATTTT; CDR3 protein: CASSQDYTDTQYF; J gene: TRBJ2-3; V gene: TRBV4-3; D gene: .; clone size: .
CDR3 DNA: TGTGCCAGCAGTGAAGCAGGGCGCCGGGGAGAAAAACTGTTTTTT; CDR3 protein: CASSEAGRRGEKLFF; J gene: TRBJ1-4; V gene: TRBV2; D gene: .; clone size: .
CDR3 DNA: TGTGCCAGCAGCCAAGGGGTCACTAGCGGGGGGGCCTACGCAGAGACCCAGTACTTC; CDR3 protein: CASSQGVTSGGAYAETQYF; J gene: TRBJ2-5; V gene: TRBV4-2; D gene: TRBD2; clone size: .
CDR3 DNA: TGTGCCAGTAATTACCGGGACAGGGATCATGGCTACACCTTC; CDR3 protein: CASNYRDRDHGYTF; J gene: TRBJ1-2; V gene: TRBV19; D gene: TRBD1; clone size: .
CDR3 DNA: TGTGCCAGCAGCTCCGTAGCAGGGGGTTGGAACGGGGAGCTGTTTTTT; CDR3 protein: CASSSVAGGWNGELFF; J gene: TRBJ2-2; V gene: TRBV7-2; D gene: TRBD1; clone size: once
CDR3 DNA: TGTGCCAGCAGCTCCAGATCGTGGGACTCAAAGAATGAAAAACTGTTTTTT; CDR3 protein: CASSSRSWDSKNEKLFF; J gene: TRBJ1-4; V gene: TRBV7-9; D gene: .; clone size: .
CDR3 DNA: TGTGCCTGGAGCGCCGCAGGGGGCCTAGATACGCAGTATTTT; CDR3 protein: CAWSAAGGLDTQYF; J gene: TRBJ2-3; V gene: TRBV30; D gene: TRBD1; clone size: .
CDR3 DNA: TGTGCCAGCAGCTTAGTTGGGACTAGCGGATACGAGCAGTACTTC; CDR3 protein: CASSLVGTSGYEQYF; J gene: TRBJ2-7; V gene: TRBV7-8; D gene: TRBD2; clone size: .
CDR3 DNA: TGCGCCAGCAGCCCTGTGTGGGACAGGGGGGCGAATGAGCAGTTCTTC; CDR3 protein: CASSPVWDRGANEQFF; J gene: TRBJ2-1; V gene: TRBV5-1; D gene: TRBD1; clone size: few
CDR3 DNA: TGTGCCAGCAGCCCCCGTAAACGACAGGGTTTCGATGGCTACACCTTC; CDR3 protein: CASSPRKRQGFDGYTF; J gene: TRBJ1-2; V gene: TRBV3-1/TRBV3-2; D gene: TRBD1; clone size: few
CDR3 DNA: TGCGCCAGCAGCCTGGGACAGCACCACTATGGCTACACCTTC; CDR3 protein: CASSLGQHHYGYTF; J gene: TRBJ1-2; V gene: TRBV5-1; D gene: TRBD1; clone size: .
CDR3 DNA: TGTGCCAGCAGCCAAACAGGGAACTATGGCTACACCTTC; CDR3 protein: CASSQTGNYGYTF; J gene: TRBJ1-2; V gene: TRBV6-2/TRBV6-3; D gene: .; clone size: .
CDR3 DNA: TGTGCCTCGGAGGACAGGGAGAGCTCCTACGAGCAGTACTTC; CDR3 protein: CASEDRESSYEQYF; J gene: TRBJ2-7; V gene: TRBV18; D gene: TRBD1; clone size: .
CDR3 DNA: TGTGCCATCAGCCCTTCTAGCGGGGGGGCGAGGGATACGCAGTATTTT; CDR3 protein: CAISPSSGGARDTQYF; J gene: TRBJ2-3; V gene: TRBV10-3; D gene: TRBD2; clone size: .
CDR3 DNA: TGTGCCAGCAGCGCGCTTGTAGGGACAGGGGGAAATGAGCAGTTCTTC; CDR3 protein: CASSALVGTGGNEQFF; J gene: TRBJ2-1; V gene: TRBV14; D gene: TRBD1; clone size: .